The 16 T cell receptor beta chains reported below all come from one sample, sequenced in a study of shared clonotypes between healthy human individuals. The naive CD8 fraction comprised CD45RO-negative cells positively selected for CCR7 and excluded terminally differentiated effector memory CD45RA+ cells. Sequencing was performed with immunoSEQ multiplex PCR; in TCRdb, only in-frame clones are kept and a portion is missing. The top ten clones hold 1.2% of a sample with 1.5 million to 2.5 million clones, about 95% of them seen once. Sequenced sample: naive CD8+ T cells sorted from blood. The receptor source for this set is a man between 18 and 35 years old in good health.

The rearrangement uses TRBV6-1 and TRBJ2-3; the match to TRBD2 covers 9 bases. CDR3 size: 18 residues. The V segment lost 3 bases and the J segment 3 bases; nucleotides outside the gene matches: 13. Germline V gene sequence: CDR1 MNHNS, CDR2 SASEGT. The CDR3 region is CASSDLAGGPSLTDTQYF. DNA of the CDR3: TGTGCCAGCAGTGACCTTGCGGGAGGGCCCTCTTTGACAGATACGCAGTATTTT.

This clone occurred once. The chain combines TRBV7-9 with TRBJ1-4; D is perhaps TRBD1 (6 bases). CDR1 is SEHNR, CDR2 FQNEAQ, per germline (reference sequence). The CDR3 runs 15 residues. V dropped 6 bases and J dropped 3 bases, with 14 bases sitting between them. The CDR3 here is CASRPRGLSNEKLFF. The CDR3, as DNA: TGTGCCAGCAGACCCCGGGGGCTTTCTAATGAAAAACTGTTTTTT.

This chain connects TRBV28 to TRBJ2-3; TRBD2 aligns across 8 bases. After removal of 5 bases from V and 3 bases from J, the junction contained 13 bases not matched to a gene. The CDR3 extends over 17 amino acids. Germline lookup yields CDR1 MDHEN and CDR2 SYDVKM. The CDR3 reads CASSPQGGGIDTDTQYF. CDR3 sequence (DNA): TGTGCCAGCAGTCCACAGGGCGGGGGGATAGATACAGATACGCAGTATTTT.

This chain joins TRBV5-6 and TRBJ2-7; 13 positions match TRBD2. Trimming removed 2 bases from V and 1 base from J; junction bases left unmatched: 3. The CDR3 has 16 amino acids. Germline V CDR1 and CDR2: SGHDT, YYEEEE. CDR3 residues: CASSFEGLAGSYEQYF. The DNA of the CDR3 is TGTGCCAGCAGCTTTGAGGGACTAGCGGGATCCTACGAGCAGTACTTC.

This clone was detected once. The chain recombines TRBV28 with TRBJ2-6, with 7 bases that match TRBD1. CDR1 is MDHEN, CDR2 SYDVKM, per germline. V was clipped by 5 bases and J by 3 bases; unmatched bases: 16. The CDR3 has 19 residues. CDR3 sequence: CASSRLTGTAYLGANVLTF. In nucleotides, the CDR3 is TGTGCCAGCAGTAGACTGACCGGGACAGCCTATCTTGGGGCCAACGTCCTGACTTTC.

Of note for this clone: At one end the junction does not follow the germline gene, possibly because of a read error. V gene TRBV6-5 combines with J gene TRBJ2-2; TRBD1 or TRBD2 may be the D gene (5 bases each). The CDR3 has 14 residues. The germline V gene encodes CDR1 MNHEY and CDR2 SVGAGI. The CDR3 nucleotides read TGTGCCAGCAGCCTCTATTGGGGCACCGGGGAGCTGTTTTTC. This sequence encodes CASSLYWGTGELFF.

The chain is built from TRBV7-9 and TRBJ1-2; the D gene is possibly TRBD1 (5 bases). Germline V gives CDR1 SEHNR, CDR2 FQNEAQ (reference sequence). V was trimmed by 0 bases and J by 0 bases, leaving 11 bases between them. CDR3 length: 16 amino acids. Here the CDR3 reads CASSLALDSSNYGYTF. CDR3 nucleotides: TGTGCCAGCAGCTTAGCGCTAGACAGCTCTAACTATGGCTACACCTTC.

This sequence joins TRBV13 and TRBJ1-1, with 7 bases aligning to TRBD1. This CDR3 comprises 16 residues. J was trimmed by 4 bases and V by 5 bases; bases with no gene match: 13. Germline loops: CDR1 PRHDT, CDR2 FYEKMQ (reference sequence). In DNA, the CDR3 is TGTGCCAGCAGCGAGGGGATCTGGACAGGCTCCACTGAAGCTTTCTTT. Translating gives CASSEGIWTGSTEAFF.

The chain is built from TRBV13 and TRBJ2-5; tentative D call: TRBD2 (5 bases). Germline V gives CDR1 PRHDT, CDR2 FYEKMQ (reference sequence). This CDR3 contains 13 residues. The germline V and J ends were trimmed by 4 bases and 5 bases, with 11 bases remaining between them. Here the CDR3 reads CASSSRERETQYF. CDR3 nucleotides: TGTGCCAGCAGCTCGAGAGAGCGGGAGACCCAGTACTTC.

The chain links TRBV4-1 to TRBJ2-2, with 10 nucleotides matching TRBD2. Germline V gene data show CDR1 as MGHRA and CDR2 as YSYEKL. The CDR3 is made up of 20 amino acids. The junction had 16 bases not matched to a gene; V was cut back by 4 bases and J by 2 bases. CDR3 nucleotide sequence: TGCGCCAGCAGCCCCCTCCAGGCGTTAGCGGGGGGCCTTAACACCGGGGAGCTGTTTTTT. Its protein is CASSPLQALAGGLNTGELFF.

The chain links TRBV7-2 to TRBJ2-7, with TRBD1 matching 7 bases. CDR1 SGHTA and CDR2 FQGNSA come from the germline V gene. CDR3 length: 14 amino acids. With V trimmed by 5 bases and J by 5 bases, 9 bases remained unmatched. CDR3 sequence reads: CASSPRQGPHEQYF. The CDR3 nucleotides are TGTGCCAGCAGCCCTCGACAGGGCCCCCACGAGCAGTACTTC.

The chain carries TRBV2 and TRBJ2-1; TRBD1 matches 8 bases. Unmatched junction bases numbered 5, after V lost 4 bases and J lost 6 bases. Germline V gene data show CDR1 as SNHLY and CDR2 as FYNNEI. CDR3 length: 14 residues. The CDR3 DNA sequence: TGTGCCAGCAGTGGGACAGGGCCTTTCAATGAGCAGTTCTTC. This gives the protein CASSGTGPFNEQFF.

CDR3 region: CASSLLAGGEQFF. DNA of the CDR3: TGTGCCAGCAGTCTACTAGCGGGGGGTGAGCAGTTCTTC. The rearrangement links TRBV7-9 to TRBJ2-1; 12 bases line up with TRBD2. Looked up from germline, CDR1 is SEHNR and CDR2 is FQNEAQ (reference sequence). The J segment lost 9 bases and the V segment lost 6 bases, leaving 3 bases of the junction unmatched. This CDR3 is built from 13 residues. The variable domain in full, with the rest retrieved from reference TRBV7-9 and TRBJ2-1, is DTGVSQNPRHKITKRGQNVTFRCDPISEHNRLYWYRQTLGQGPEFLTYFQNEAQLEKSRLLSDRFSAERPKGSFSTLEIQRTEQGDSAMYLCASSLLAGGEQFFGPGTRLTVL.

The chain has TRBV9 and TRBJ2-3; D not resolved. The CDR3 totals 16 residues. Germline values: CDR1 SGDLS, CDR2 YYNGEE. V lost 3 bases and J 3 bases, leaving 17 bases between the germline ends. The CDR3 spells CASSDPPEDGTDTQYF. CDR3 sequence (DNA): TGTGCCAGCAGCGACCCGCCCGAGGACGGAACAGATACGCAGTATTTT.

This chain connects TRBV4-1 to TRBJ2-5; D ambiguous. This CDR3 has 14 amino acids. Germline CDR1 is MGHRA and CDR2 is YSYEKL. V lost 0 bases and J 3 bases, leaving 8 bases between the germline ends. The CDR3 region is CASSQDRAEETQYF. In DNA form, the CDR3 reads TGCGCCAGCAGCCAAGATAGGGCAGAAGAGACCCAGTACTTC.

V and J are TRBV27 and TRBJ2-5, with D possibly TRBD1 on 5 matching bases. The CDR3 has 13 residues. Germline CDR1 is MNHEY and CDR2 is SMNVEV (reference sequence). Trimming took off 5 bases at V and 0 bases at J, with 7 bases between the two ends. The CDR3 spells CASSTGHQETQYF. CDR3 in DNA: TGTGCCAGCAGTACAGGCCACCAAGAGACCCAGTACTTC.